This T cell receptor beta chain was sequenced in a study of T cell repertoires in cytomegalovirus infection. General study findings and limits: The ex vivo response was dominated by HLA-C-restricted CMV-specific TCR beta clonotypes.

CDR1 is MGHRA, CDR2 YSYEKL, per germline. V was shortened by 4 bases and J by 3 bases, with 15 bases between the two germline ends. CDR3 length: 15 amino acids. This clonotype has more than one count but fewer than ten. What it binds is not known. TCRdb reprocessed the reads with MiXCR, giving one entry per CDR3 protein. The top ten hold roughly 14% of the sample, which has 750,000 to 950,000 distinct CDR3 sequences, 25% to 35% seen once. This receptor was obtained from a human donor in good health (CMV status not recorded). Some clones in this sample may be carry-over from other donors' samples. Sample: cultured CD8+ T cells from PBMCs, taken from culture after CMV antigen stimulation. The rearrangement links TRBV4-1 to TRBJ1-1, with D possibly matching TRBD1 (5 bases). The CDR3 nucleotides read TGCGCCAGCAGCCGAGGAGTCGGAGGGGACACTGAAGCTTTCTTT. Amino acids: CASSRGVGGDTEAFF.